This T cell receptor (beta chain) was profiled in a study of T cells in Graves' hyperthyroidism and ophthalmopathy. Turning to the study itself: Staff took peripheral blood when the initial diagnosis was made, before any treatment began.

Study conclusions and caveats: Ophthalmopathy was distinguished from stable hyperthyroidism by 13 V-J signatures.

Concerning this clonotype: Its matching antigen is unknown.

RNA transcripts were the template for amplifying TCR beta CDR3 regions. A set of HTBI primers served as the primers for a first-round RT-PCR of the TCR CDR3. TCRdb ran MiXCR on the multiplex PCR reads and lists one entry per CDR3 protein. This sample yields 450,000 to 650,000 distinct CDR3 sequences, of which about 15% are seen a single time; approximately 15% belongs to the top ten. This clonotype was sampled from a young woman with Graves' ophthalmopathy. The sample was blood.

CDR3 residues: CASSRLAGVDTGELFF. Here the CDR3 DNA reads TGTGCCAGTAGTAGACTAGCGGGGGTTGACACCGGGGAGCTGTTTTTT. The chain couples TRBV19 to TRBJ2-2; 12 positions match TRBD2. Germline CDR1 LNHDA, CDR2 SQIVND (reference sequence). The V segment lost 4 bases and the J segment 3 bases; nucleotides outside the gene matches: 3. CDR3 length equals 16 residues.